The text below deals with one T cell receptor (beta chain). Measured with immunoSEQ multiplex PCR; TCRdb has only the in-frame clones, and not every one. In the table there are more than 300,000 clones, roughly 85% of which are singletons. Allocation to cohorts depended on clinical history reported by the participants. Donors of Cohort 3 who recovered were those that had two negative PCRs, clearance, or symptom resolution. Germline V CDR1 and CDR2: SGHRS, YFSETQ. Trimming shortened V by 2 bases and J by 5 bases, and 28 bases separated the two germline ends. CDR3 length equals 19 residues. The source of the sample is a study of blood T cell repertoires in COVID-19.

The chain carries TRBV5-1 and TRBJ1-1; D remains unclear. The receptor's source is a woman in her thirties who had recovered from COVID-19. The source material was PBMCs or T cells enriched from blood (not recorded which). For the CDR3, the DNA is TGCGCCAGCAGCTTTTCCCCGACGGGTCGAACGAAACCGGGGACTGAAGCTTTCTTT. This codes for CASSFSPTGRTKPGTEAFF.